Reported below is one TCR beta chain. Naive CD8 populations comprised CD45RO-negative cells positively selected for CCR7, excluding terminally differentiated effector memory CD45RA+ cells. The entry originates in a study of shared clonotypes between healthy human individuals. Germline CDR1 MNHNS, CDR2 SASEGT. Between the trimmed V and J ends, which lost 3 bases and 4 bases, there was a span of 15 bases. This CDR3 has 15 residues. The repertoire was sequenced with immunoSEQ multiplex PCR; TCRdb's copy has only in-frame clones and lacks some. The table shows about 1.9 million clones, with 93% occurring only once.

The genes are TRBV6-1 and TRBJ1-1; tentative D call: TRBD1 (6 bases). Sequences were obtained from naive CD8+ T cells from PBMCs. The sequence was obtained from a man between 18 and 29 years old in good health. Some clones in this sample may be carry-over from other donors' samples. CDR3 sequence: CASSDPWGAGTEAFF. The CDR3 DNA follows: TGTGCCAGCAGTGACCCGTGGGGGGCGGGCACTGAAGCTTTCTTT.